The 5 T cell receptor beta chains listed next were all sequenced from one sample in a study of shared clonotypes between healthy human individuals. The table came from immunoSEQ multiplex PCR; TCRdb's copy has only in-frame clones and leaves some out. The sample yields some 2.1 million clones, 85% to 95% seen once. CD8 cells classed as naive were CD45RO-negative and positively selected for CCR7, excluding terminally differentiated effector memory CD45RA+ cells. The sample consisted of naive CD8+ T cells from PBMCs. These receptors all stem from a man younger than 35 in good health. Some clones in this sample may be carry-over from other donors' samples.

The chain couples TRBV10-3 to TRBJ2-7; tentatively, D is TRBD2 (6 bases). Trimming shortened V by 3 bases and J by 12 bases, and 12 bases separated the two germline ends. The CDR3 consists of 11 residues. Germline V gene sequence: CDR1 ENHRY, CDR2 SYGVKD. The CDR3 coding sequence is TGTGCCATCAGTGAAGGAGGGGTGTTGTACTTC. This sequence encodes CAISEGGVLYF.

This chain joins TRBV4-1 and TRBJ2-1; D is possibly TRBD2 (5 bases). Germline V gene data show CDR1 as MGHRA and CDR2 as YSYEKL. The CDR3 extends over 15 amino acids. V shed 3 bases and J shed 2 bases, with 11 bases lying between them. CDR3 bases: TGCGCCAGCAGCCAGGACTTTCCTACCTACAATGAGCAGTTCTTC. Amino acid sequence: CASSQDFPTYNEQFF.

DNA of the CDR3: TGTGCCAGCAGTGAAGGGCCGCTAGAAGAGACCCAGTACTTC. Encoded protein: CASSEGPLEETQYF. This chain connects TRBV2 to TRBJ2-5; D is unclear. V shed 1 base and J shed 3 bases, with 9 bases lying between them. Germline loops: CDR1 SNHLY, CDR2 FYNNEI. The CDR3 length is 14 residues.

V and J are TRBV25-1 and TRBJ2-1; TRBD2 might be the D (5 bases). The CDR3 totals 18 residues. V was trimmed by 4 bases and J by 1 base, leaving 20 bases between them. Germline CDR1 MGHDK, CDR2 SYGVNS. The CDR3 is CASSATRGPRGSYNEQFF. The CDR3 coding sequence is TGTGCCAGCAGTGCAACCCGAGGACCAAGAGGGTCCTACAATGAGCAGTTCTTC. Variable domain in full (rest from reference TRBV25-1 and TRBJ2-1): EADIYQTPRYLVIGTGKKITLECSQTMGHDKMYWYQQDPGMELHLIHYSYGVNSTEKGDLSSESTVSRIRTEHFPLTLESARPSHTSQYLCASSATRGPRGSYNEQFFGPGTRLTVL.

This chain connects TRBV6-5 to TRBJ2-1; a possible D gene is TRBD2 (6 bases). Germline V gene lookup returns CDR1 MNHEY and CDR2 SVGAGI. V was trimmed by 7 bases and J by 5 bases, leaving 15 bases between them. The length of the CDR3 is 14 residues. The CDR3 region is CASNPGGEDNEQFF. CDR3 nucleotide sequence: TGTGCCAGCAACCCAGGCGGGGAGGACAATGAGCAGTTCTTC.